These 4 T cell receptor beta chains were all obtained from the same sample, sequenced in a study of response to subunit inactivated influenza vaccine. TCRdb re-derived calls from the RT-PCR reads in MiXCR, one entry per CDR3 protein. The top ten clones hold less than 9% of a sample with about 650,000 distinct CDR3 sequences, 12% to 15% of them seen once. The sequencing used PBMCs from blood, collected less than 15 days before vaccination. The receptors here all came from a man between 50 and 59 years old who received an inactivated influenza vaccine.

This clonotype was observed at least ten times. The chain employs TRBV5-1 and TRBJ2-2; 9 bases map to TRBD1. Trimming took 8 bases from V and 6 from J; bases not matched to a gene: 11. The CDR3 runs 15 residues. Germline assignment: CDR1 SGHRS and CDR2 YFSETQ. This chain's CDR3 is CARRPIQGAPGELFF. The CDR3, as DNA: TGCGCCAGGAGACCTATACAGGGGGCGCCCGGGGAGCTGTTTTTT.

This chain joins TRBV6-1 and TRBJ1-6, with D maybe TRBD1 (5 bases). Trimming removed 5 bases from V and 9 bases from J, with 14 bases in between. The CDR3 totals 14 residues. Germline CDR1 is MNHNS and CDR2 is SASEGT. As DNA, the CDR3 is TGTGCCAGCAGTCGGGAGAGGGGAGGTTCACCCCTCCACTTT. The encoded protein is CASSRERGGSPLHF.

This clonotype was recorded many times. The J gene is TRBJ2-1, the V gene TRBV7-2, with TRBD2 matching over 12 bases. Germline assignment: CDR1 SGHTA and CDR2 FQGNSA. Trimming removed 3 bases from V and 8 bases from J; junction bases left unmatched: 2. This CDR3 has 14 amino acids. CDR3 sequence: CASSLGTSGHEQFF. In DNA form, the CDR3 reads TGTGCCAGCAGCTTGGGGACTAGCGGGCATGAGCAGTTCTTC.

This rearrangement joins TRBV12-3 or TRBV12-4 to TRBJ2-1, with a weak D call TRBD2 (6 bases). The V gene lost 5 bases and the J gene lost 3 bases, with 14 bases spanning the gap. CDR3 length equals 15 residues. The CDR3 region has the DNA TGTGCCAGCAGTCATCGGGAGTTAAACTACAATGAGCAGTTCTTC. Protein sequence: CASSHRELNYNEQFF.